Listed here are 11 T cell receptor beta chains from one sample, sequenced in a study of cytomegalovirus exposure and HLA in healthy donors (TCRdb year 2017). Library preparation was by the immunoSEQ multiplex PCR assay. TCRdb's version of the immuneACCESS table is confined to in-frame rearrangements and falls short of the full clone set. An unresolved V gene accounts for under half of the shortfall where checked; the remainder is of unknown origin. This sample lists 100,000 to 150,000 clones; roughly 89% were detected once. The top ten constitute roughly 2% of the sample. The sequencing sample was made of PBMCs. Every receptor here comes from a woman between 18 and 29 years old in good health and CMV-seronegative.

The rearrangement uses TRBV5-4 and TRBJ2-3, with D tentatively TRBD1 (6 bases). CDR1 SGHNT and CDR2 YYREEE come from the germline V gene (reference sequence). Trimming removed 0 bases from V and 2 bases from J, with 16 bases in between. This CDR3 is built from 17 residues. For the CDR3, the DNA is TGTGCCAGCAGCTTGGGTCTGACGGGACAAAACACAGATACGCAGTATTTT. Amino acids: CASSLGLTGQNTDTQYF.

V is TRBV10-3 and J is TRBJ1-1, with D perhaps matching TRBD1 (5 bases). The CDR3 covers 14 residues. V was clipped by 1 base and J by 7 bases, with 13 bases between them. Per germline, CDR1 ENHRY and CDR2 SYGVKD. CDR3 amino acids: CAISEWAGRGEAFF. The CDR3 DNA sequence: TGTGCCATCAGTGAGTGGGCAGGGCGGGGTGAAGCTTTCTTT.

This chain links TRBV28 with TRBJ2-7, with 10 bases fitting TRBD1. The CDR3 has 15 amino acids. The germline V gene has CDR1 MDHEN and CDR2 SYDVKM. V gave up 6 bases and J gave up 2 bases; unmatched junction bases: 7. As DNA, the CDR3 is TGTGCCAGCAGGGGCACGGGACAGGGGACCTACGAGCAGTACTTC. It yields the protein CASRGTGQGTYEQYF.

The gene calls are TRBV7-6 and TRBJ2-1, with D unresolved. The CDR3 consists of 14 residues. V shed 6 bases and J shed 4 bases, with 13 bases lying between them. The V gene's germline CDR1 is SGHVS and CDR2 FNYEAQ. In DNA form, the CDR3 reads TGTGCCAGCAGTCCACCCTTCCGGTACAATGAGCAGTTCTTC. It is translated as CASSPPFRYNEQFF.

The V call is TRBV5-6, the J call TRBJ2-7, with TRBD2 identical over 7 bases. CDR1 and CDR2 (germline): SGHDT, YYEEEE. The CDR3 totals 14 residues. J was trimmed by 4 bases and V by 0 bases; bases with no gene match: 4. CDR3 bases: TGTGCCAGCAGCTTGGGACTAGCCCCGTACGAGCAGTACTTC. Translating gives CASSLGLAPYEQYF.

V and J are TRBV2 and TRBJ1-2; 8 nucleotides align to TRBD1. Germline V gene sequence: CDR1 SNHLY, CDR2 FYNNEI. The CDR3 consists of 14 residues. V lost 5 bases to trimming and J lost 3 bases; unmatched junction nucleotides: 5. Here the CDR3 reads CASSLTGADYGYTF. CDR3 coding DNA: TGTGCCAGCAGTCTGACAGGGGCCGACTATGGCTACACCTTC.

This clone was observed once. The chain employs TRBV6-7 and TRBJ2-2; 9 nucleotides match TRBD1. TRBV6-7 is an ORF; its function is uncertain. With V trimmed by 4 bases and J by 1 base, 10 bases remained unmatched. This CDR3 spans 18 amino acids. CDR3 loop: CASSSPGQGQGNTGELFF. The DNA for the CDR3 is TGTGCCAGCAGTTCCCCGGGACAGGGTCAAGGGAACACCGGGGAGCTGTTTTTT.

The chain combines TRBV19 with TRBJ2-1, with 14 bases lining up with TRBD2. The V gene's germline CDR1 is LNHDA and CDR2 SQIVND (reference sequence). This CDR3 comprises 18 residues. V lost 6 bases to trimming and J lost 0 bases; unmatched junction nucleotides: 7. In DNA, the CDR3 is TGTGCCAGTAGACCCGGACTAGCGGGAGGTTACTCCTACAATGAGCAGTTCTTC. The encoded protein is CASRPGLAGGYSYNEQFF. The variable domain in full, completed from reference TRBV19 and TRBJ2-1, reads DGGITQSPKYLFRKEGQNVTLSCEQNLNHDAMYWYRQDPGQGLRLIYYSQIVNDFQKGDIAEGYSVSREKKESFPLTVTSAQKNPTAFYLCASRPGLAGGYSYNEQFFGPGTRLTVL.

This chain connects TRBV19 to TRBJ2-1, with TRBD1 matching 10 bases. Germline V lookup: CDR1 LNHDA, CDR2 SQIVND (reference sequence). V lost 7 bases to trimming and J lost 4 bases; unmatched junction nucleotides: 10. The CDR3 is made up of 16 amino acids. CDR3 sequence: CASTRLRGQGYNEQFF. For the CDR3, the DNA is TGTGCCAGTACCCGACTGAGGGGACAGGGGTACAATGAGCAGTTCTTC.

This clone was counted a few times. The genes are TRBV7-8 and TRBJ2-7; D remains ambiguous. The CDR3 runs to 15 residues. In germline, CDR1 is SGHVS, CDR2 FQNEAQ. The ends were cut back, 0 bases at V and 3 bases at J, with 12 bases in the middle. CDR3 sequence (DNA): TGTGCCAGCAGCTTAGCAGTCGATAGCAGCTACGAGCAGTACTTC. Its translation: CASSLAVDSSYEQYF.

The chain has TRBV6-1 and TRBJ2-7; 12 bases are a match to TRBD1. The CDR3 spans 16 residues. CDR1 and CDR2 (germline): MNHNS, SASEGT. The V segment lost 4 bases and the J segment 2 bases; nucleotides outside the gene matches: 6. CDR3 protein: CASSAGTGGGPYEQYF. The DNA for the CDR3 is TGTGCCAGCAGTGCGGGGACAGGGGGCGGCCCCTACGAGCAGTACTTC.